A single T cell receptor (beta chain) is shown here with its context. This entry belongs to a study of blood T cell repertoires in COVID-19. The overall study: Some COVID-19 samples were acute and others convalescent; all came from the United States, Italy and Spain.

TCRdb's copy holds only in-frame clones and misses some; the assay was immunoSEQ multiplex PCR. The top ten hold 15% to 20% of the sample, which has about 120,000 clones, 80% seen once. Germline V CDR1 and CDR2: SGHNT, YYREEE (reference sequence). The CDR3 sequence is 18 residues long. V shed 4 bases, J shed 9 bases, and the junction held 15 bases outside the gene matches. The sample was peripheral blood. This clonotype was sampled from a man in his 60s with active or convalescent COVID-19. The chain has TRBV5-4 and TRBJ2-6; 11 bases line up with TRBD1. CDR3 DNA sequence: TGTGCCAGCAGCCCCAAAGGGGGACAGGGGGTCCCTTTCAACGTCCTGACTTTC. This translates into CASSPKGGQGVPFNVLTF.